These 7 T cell receptor beta chains were sequenced from one sample in a study of T cell changes during pregnancy in multiple sclerosis. Clones were sequenced by immunoSEQ multiplex PCR, and TCRdb holds only the in-frame ones, with some missing. The sample lists about 31,000 clones; 89% were seen once. The input for sequencing was CD8+ T cells from peripheral blood mononuclear cells, taken in the second trimester of pregnancy. Source of these receptors: a female donor with multiple sclerosis, enrolled in a pregnancy study.

The sample holds a few counts of this clone. The genes are TRBV12-5 and TRBJ2-3; D call uncertain. CDR1 is LGHNT and CDR2 is FRNRAP in the germline V gene. CDR3 length: 15 amino acids. Trimming shortened V by 6 bases and J by 0 bases, and 13 bases separated the two germline ends. The CDR3 reads CASGRLDLSTDTQYF. The CDR3 coding sequence is TGTGCTAGTGGCCGCCTAGACCTTAGCACAGATACGCAGTATTTT.

The chain employs TRBV5-1 and TRBJ1-6, with D unclear. The CDR3 contains 13 residues. CDR1 is SGHRS, CDR2 YFSETQ, per germline. Trimming took off 3 bases at V and 9 bases at J, with 10 bases between the two ends. CDR3 sequence (DNA): TGCGCCAGCAGCTCGGGGTTCGGTTCACCCCTCCACTTT. This sequence encodes CASSSGFGSPLHF. Full variable domain (missing parts from reference TRBV5-1 and TRBJ1-6): KAGVTQTPRYLIKTRGQQVTLSCSPISGHRSVSWYQQTPGQGLQFLFEYFSETQRNKGNFPGRFSGRQFSNSRSEMNVSTLELGDSALYLCASSSGFGSPLHFGNGTRLTVT.

V and J are TRBV18 and TRBJ2-5, with D maybe TRBD1 (6 bases). The tail of the sequence fits TRBJ2-7 better, so the J call may be wrong. The CDR3 length is 14 residues. Germline V gene lookup returns CDR1 KGHSH and CDR2 LQKENI. CDR3 nucleotide sequence: TGTGCCAGCTCACGAACAGGGTTGTCTGGCGAGCAGTACTTC. Translating it yields CASSRTGLSGEQYF.

The chain has TRBV4-3 and TRBJ2-5; 7 nucleotides line up with TRBD2. CDR1 is LGHNA, CDR2 YSLEER, per germline. The ends lost 4 bases at V and 2 bases at J; junction bases unmatched: 1. CDR3 length: 13 residues. CDR3 region: CASSRGGQETQYF. The CDR3 DNA is TGCGCCAGCAGCCGGGGGGGACAAGAGACCCAGTACTTC.

CDR3 loop: CASSTGGSYEQYF. Here the CDR3 DNA reads TGTGCCAGTAGTACAGGGGGCTCCTACGAGCAGTACTTC. The J gene is TRBJ2-7, the V gene TRBV19, with 7 positions matching TRBD1. V dropped 4 bases and J dropped 0; count of bases not matched to a gene: 0. The CDR3 loop spans 13 amino acids. Germline V gives CDR1 LNHDA, CDR2 SQIVND (reference sequence).

The rearrangement links TRBV6-5 to TRBJ2-5; 7 positions agree with TRBD1. There are 14 residues in the CDR3. V lost 5 bases to trimming and J lost 0 bases; unmatched junction nucleotides: 3. Germline values: CDR1 MNHEY, CDR2 SVGAGI. CDR3 bases: TGTGCCAGCAGTCCGGGACAGTACCAAGAGACCCAGTACTTC. Encoded protein: CASSPGQYQETQYF.

In regard to this clone: Other DNA sequences in this sample translate to the same CDR3. V usage is TRBV7-9 and J usage is TRBJ2-1; 7 nucleotides agree with TRBD2. The V gene end was trimmed by 5 bases and the J gene end by 5 bases; junction bases not matched to a gene: 3. The germline V gene has CDR1 SEHNR and CDR2 FQNEAQ (reference sequence). The CDR3 spans 13 residues. CDR3 DNA sequence: TGTGCCAGCAGCGTCGCGGGAGACAATGAGCAGTTCTTC. Translated, it gives CASSVAGDNEQFF.